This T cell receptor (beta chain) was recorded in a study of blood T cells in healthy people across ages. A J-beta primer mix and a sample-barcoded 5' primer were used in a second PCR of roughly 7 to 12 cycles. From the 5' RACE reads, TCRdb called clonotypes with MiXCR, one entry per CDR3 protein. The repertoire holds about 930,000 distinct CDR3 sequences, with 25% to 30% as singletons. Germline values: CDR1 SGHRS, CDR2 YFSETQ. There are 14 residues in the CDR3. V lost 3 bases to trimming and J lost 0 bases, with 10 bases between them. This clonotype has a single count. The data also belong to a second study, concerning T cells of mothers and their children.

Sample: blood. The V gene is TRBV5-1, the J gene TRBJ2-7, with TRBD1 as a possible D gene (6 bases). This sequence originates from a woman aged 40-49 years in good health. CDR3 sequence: CASSWDTYSYEQYF. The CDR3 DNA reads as TGCGCCAGCAGCTGGGACACTTACTCCTACGAGCAGTACTTC.